This is a list of T cell receptor beta chains from one sample in a study of CD8 T cells in Susac syndrome. In TCRdb, the immunoSEQ multiplex PCR reads were re-called with MiXCR into one record per CDR3 protein. Seen here are about 140,000 distinct CDR3 sequences, around 94% observed once, and the top ten hold 0.27%. Sequencing was performed on CD8+ T cells from PBMCs. The receptors derive from a human donor in good health. CDR3s include the opening cysteine and the closing phenylalanine or tryptophan. The order of the fields is V gene, J gene, D gene, clone size, CDR3 DNA, CDR3 protein. D genes are given only for firm matches. Clone size is shown for a subset of rows, as once, few, many or a class of expanded clone.

V: TRBV27
J: TRBJ2-1
D: TRBD1
size: -
DNA: TGTGCCAGCAGTCCACAGGGGTGGATATACAATGAGCAGTTCTTC
CDR3: CASSPQGWIYNEQFF

V: TRBV4-3
J: TRBJ2-7
D: TRBD2
size: -
DNA: TGCGCCAGCAGCCGCGCCCTGCGGGAGGGCTACGAGCAGTACTTC
CDR3: CASSRALREGYEQYF

V: TRBV20-1
J: TRBJ2-7
D: TRBD2
size: once
DNA: TGCAGTGAAATAAAAGGGCGGGGGTACTACGAGCAGTACTTC
CDR3: CSEIKGRGYYEQYF

V: TRBV27
J: TRBJ2-3
D: -
size: -
DNA: TGTGCCAGCAGTTTAAATCTCGCTGATACGCAGTATTTT
CDR3: CASSLNLADTQYF

V: TRBV28
J: TRBJ2-1
D: TRBD2
size: -
DNA: TGTGCCAGCAGTTTCGGGCGGGAGGGCGATGAGCAGTTCTTC
CDR3: CASSFGREGDEQFF

V: TRBV2
J: TRBJ2-5
D: -
size: -
DNA: TGTGCCAGCAGTGAATCAGGGGTTAAAGAGACCCAGTACTTC
CDR3: CASSESGVKETQYF

V: TRBV2
J: TRBJ1-5
D: TRBD1
size: -
DNA: TGTGCCAGCAGGGTAGGACAGGCGAGCAATCAGCCCCAGCATTTT
CDR3: CASRVGQASNQPQHF

V: TRBV28
J: TRBJ2-7
D: TRBD2
size: -
DNA: TGTGCCAGCAGTCGAACGGGAGGGAACTACGAGCAGTACTTC
CDR3: CASSRTGGNYEQYF

V: TRBV7-9
J: TRBJ2-1
D: -
size: -
DNA: TGTGCCAGCACCCAAATAGGGCGGGATGAGCAGTTCTTC
CDR3: CASTQIGRDEQFF

V: TRBV4-3
J: TRBJ2-2
D: -
size: -
DNA: TGCGCCAGCAGTCAAAAAAATCTGGGCACCGGGGAGCTGTTTTTT
CDR3: CASSQKNLGTGELFF

V: TRBV7-3
J: TRBJ1-5
D: TRBD1
size: -
DNA: TGTGCCAGCAGCCCCCGGGACAGGGCTCAGCCCCAGCATTTT
CDR3: CASSPRDRAQPQHF

V: TRBV28
J: TRBJ2-1
D: -
size: -
DNA: TGTGCCAGCAGTTTCTACTCGGGCCAGCAGTTCTTC
CDR3: CASSFYSGQQFF

V: TRBV29-1
J: TRBJ2-1
D: TRBD2
size: -
DNA: TGCAGCGTTGAAGAGGCTAGCGGGAACTCGGAGCAGTTCTTC
CDR3: CSVEEASGNSEQFF

V: TRBV27
J: TRBJ2-7
D: -
size: -
DNA: TGTGCCAGCAGGTTGGGGTACGGCTACGAGCAGTACTTC
CDR3: CASRLGYGYEQYF

V: TRBV27
J: TRBJ1-2
D: -
size: -
DNA: TGTGCCAGCAGTTTATTATCGGGCGAGAATGGCTACACCTTC
CDR3: CASSLLSGENGYTF